This T cell receptor (beta chain) was documented in a study of blood T cell repertoires in COVID-19. Across the study: T cells, B-cell-depleted T cells, or PBMCs supplied cDNA or gDNA.

The CDR3 covers 15 residues. J gave up 3 bases and V 0 bases, and 2 bases lay outside the gene matches. Germline V CDR1 and CDR2: SGHNT, YYREEE (reference sequence). In the original workflow: Amplification of reference gene primers was used by the study to estimate nucleated cell counts. TCRdb's table, derived via immunoSEQ multiplex PCR, lists solely in-frame clones and lacks some. That table is the source of V, J and clone size, and D and trimming were worked out from the DNA. The data contain more than 200,000 clones, more than 80% of them singletons. This clone appeared once. The sequence was collected from an elderly woman with acute or convalescent COVID-19. J is TRBJ2-1 and V is TRBV5-4, with 8 bases lining up with TRBD2. Sequenced input: peripheral blood. CDR3 sequence reads: CASSLGRGGYNEQFF. The CDR3 region has the DNA TGTGCCAGCAGCTTGGGACGGGGGGGCTACAATGAGCAGTTCTTC.